This section outlines one TCR beta chain sequence together with its context. Its antigen is not yet known. No much larger clonotype is one base removed from it; base qualities were not supplied. Based on the germline V gene, the CDR1 and CDR2 sequences are ENHRY and SYGVKD. Trimming takes 10 bases from V and 5 bases from J, and the germline ends sit 24 bases apart. Inclusive of the bounding cysteine and phenylalanine, the CDR3 is 15 residues long. The kept DNA is CDR3 alone, 45 bases in frame from the first base. The record originates from a study of T cell responses to AZD1222 COVID-19 vaccine (dated by TCRdb to 2020 to 2022). Regarding the study in general: Because spike-specific TCR depth and breadth did not differ between the two schedules, AZD1222 recipients who got a second dose at roughly 4 weeks were pooled with those who got a second dose at roughly 12 weeks. TCR sequencing was performed for 230 to 250 trial participants, of whom roughly 200 were given two doses of AZD1222 and some 26 were given two doses of MenACWY control vaccine. Trial participants were enrolled by age into subgroups of 18-55, 56-69 and 70-plus years, and around 140, 26 and 57 TCR-sequenced participants, respectively, were included in these subgroups.

The CDR3 regions of human TCRbeta chains were subjected to immunosequencing. Processing in the source paper ran as follows. Repertoire TCRs were checked for matches against a reference library of SARS-CoV-2-specific TCRs that had been generated using the MIRA antigen-specificity platform. Breadth was defined as the fraction of unique TCRs that were SARS-CoV-2-associated. Depth was defined as the fraction of total T cells that were SARS-CoV-2-associated. Using the MIRA data, each spike-specific TCR was assigned both to the spike region to which the TCR was reactive and to a CD4 or CD8 class. Log10-transformed breadth and depth values were compared by one-way ANOVA with Sidak's multiple comparisons tests. As stored in TCRdb, this immuneACCESS dataset retains in-frame rearrangements with V and J assigned. A fraction of the clones does not appear; measured against another copy, unresolved V genes explain less than half of the discrepancy, and the remainder lacks a known reason. From that table come the V and J calls and clone size; the DNA was used to work out D and trimming. For this sample there are 100,000 to 150,000 clones; 90% appear just once. About 7% of the sample is taken by the ten largest.

This specimen's time point label, per the study, means: baseline before first vaccination. Vaccinee samples were obtained from the UK trials COV001 and COV002, which included a single-blind randomized controlled phase 2/3 trial of AZD1222 (ChAdOx1 nCoV-19) in healthy adults. For TCRbeta chain sequencing, PBMC samples from trial participants were taken at day 0 and at day 28 after the second dose. The investigation overall reported the following: CD4 TCRs associated with the vaccine covered the entire spike protein, and the dominant responses were in regions 160-218 and 743-854. Because no day 14 peak-response samples were available, repertoires were characterized only after the peak T cell response. In the small 56-69-year group, the increase in depth fell short of significance, most likely because of low power. Reportedly, close to half of the unique spike-specific TCRs recognized epitopes lying outside the regions that are mutated in the B.1.351 and B.1.1.7 variants. A significant rise in spike-specific TCR breadth and depth was observed after two AZD1222 doses relative to day 0 and relative to MenACWY recipients. Conclusions about previously exposed vaccinees were limited because only six AZD1222 recipients were SARS-CoV-2 seropositive at baseline. Participants were mostly white British, with more females than males. The authors suggested clonal diversity may have been underestimated.

The sequenced sample was peripheral blood, obtained on day 0 of AZD1222 vaccination. Recombination linked TRBV10-3 to TRBJ2-7; the D element might be TRBD1 or TRBD2, as each aligns at 5 bases. This TCR came from an adult in good health. The base sequence is TGTGCCACCGGGACGGTTGATTCTCGGACCCACGAGCAGTACTTC. This gives the protein CATGTVDSRTHEQYF.